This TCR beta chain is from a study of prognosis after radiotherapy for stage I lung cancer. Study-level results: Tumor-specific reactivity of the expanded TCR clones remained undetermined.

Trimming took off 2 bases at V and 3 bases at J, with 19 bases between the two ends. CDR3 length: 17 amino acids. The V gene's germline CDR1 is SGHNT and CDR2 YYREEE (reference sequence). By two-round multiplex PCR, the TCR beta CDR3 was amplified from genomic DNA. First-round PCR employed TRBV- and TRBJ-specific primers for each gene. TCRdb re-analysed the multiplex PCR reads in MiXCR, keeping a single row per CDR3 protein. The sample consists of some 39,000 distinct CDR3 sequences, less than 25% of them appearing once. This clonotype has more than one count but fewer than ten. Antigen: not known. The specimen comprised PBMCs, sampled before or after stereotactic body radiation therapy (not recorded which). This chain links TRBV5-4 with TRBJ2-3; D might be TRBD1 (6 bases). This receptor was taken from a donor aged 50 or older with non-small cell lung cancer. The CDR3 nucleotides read TGTGCCAGCAGCTTAGGTCCGGGACAAGGGGGAACAGATACGCAGTATTTT. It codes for CASSLGPGQGGTDTQYF.